These T cell receptor beta chains were read from a single sample in a study of blood T cell repertoires in COVID-19. Clones were read by immunoSEQ multiplex PCR, and TCRdb kept only the in-frame ones, dropping some. The sample lists around 330,000 clones, about nine tenths occurring once. Sequenced sample: peripheral blood. The receptors come from a woman aged 30 to 39 with COVID-19, enrolled during active disease. CDR3s include the opening cysteine and the closing phenylalanine or tryptophan. A D gene is named only where the DNA matches it firmly. Size values are once, few and many counts, or a class for expanded clones, and some rows have none.

v_gene: TRBV25-1
abundance: -
d_gene: TRBD1
j_gene: TRBJ1-5
CDR3aa: CASSESRTGINQPQHF
CDR3nt: TGTGCCAGCAGTGAGTCGCGGACAGGGATTAATCAGCCCCAGCATTTT

v_gene: TRBV12-3/TRBV12-4
abundance: -
d_gene: TRBD1
j_gene: TRBJ1-5
CDR3aa: CASSFRGYQPQHF
CDR3nt: TGTGCCAGCAGTTTCAGGGGGTATCAGCCCCAGCATTTT

v_gene: TRBV28
abundance: many
d_gene: -
j_gene: TRBJ1-2
CDR3aa: CASQHRYGYTF
CDR3nt: TGTGCCAGCCAACACCGTTATGGCTACACCTTC

v_gene: TRBV4-1
abundance: -
d_gene: TRBD1
j_gene: TRBJ1-2
CDR3aa: CASSVRDRVGMALANYGYTF
CDR3nt: TGCGCCAGCAGCGTTCGGGACAGGGTAGGAATGGCCCTGGCTAACTATGGCTACACCTTC

v_gene: TRBV19
abundance: -
d_gene: TRBD1
j_gene: TRBJ1-2
CDR3aa: CASSPTGDDGYTF
CDR3nt: TGTGCCAGTAGTCCGACAGGGGACGATGGCTACACCTTC

v_gene: TRBV25-1
abundance: -
d_gene: -
j_gene: TRBJ1-5
CDR3aa: CASISGKTIQPQHF
CDR3nt: TGTGCCAGCATCTCAGGGAAGACAATCCAGCCCCAGCATTTT

v_gene: TRBV3-1/TRBV3-2
abundance: -
d_gene: TRBD1
j_gene: TRBJ1-4
CDR3aa: CASSLGQLNEKLFF
CDR3nt: TGTGCCAGCAGCCTGGGACAGTTAAATGAAAAACTGTTTTTT

v_gene: TRBV6-5
abundance: -
d_gene: -
j_gene: TRBJ1-1
CDR3aa: CASSYEASNTEAFF
CDR3nt: TGTGCCAGCAGTTATGAGGCTTCGAACACTGAAGCTTTCTTT

v_gene: TRBV6-5
abundance: -
d_gene: -
j_gene: TRBJ2-3
CDR3aa: CASSYLSPATDTQYF
CDR3nt: TGTGCCAGCAGTTACCTTAGCCCGGCAACAGATACGCAGTATTTT

v_gene: TRBV25-1
abundance: -
d_gene: -
j_gene: TRBJ1-2
CDR3aa: CASRRGFGYTF
CDR3nt: TGTGCCAGCAGACGGGGGTTTGGCTACACCTTC

v_gene: TRBV28
abundance: -
d_gene: -
j_gene: TRBJ1-1
CDR3aa: CAGSHLGAGRRTEAFF
CDR3nt: TGTGCCGGCTCTCATCTAGGCGCTGGAAGAAGAACTGAAGCTTTCTTT

v_gene: TRBV7-6
abundance: -
d_gene: TRBD2
j_gene: TRBJ2-5
CDR3aa: CASSQTLAGGHETQYF
CDR3nt: TGTGCCAGCAGCCAGACACTAGCGGGGGGTCATGAGACCCAGTACTTC

v_gene: TRBV6-2/TRBV6-3
abundance: -
d_gene: -
j_gene: TRBJ2-1
CDR3aa: CASSAIKGRVFF
CDR3nt: TGTGCCAGCAGTGCGATTAAAGGGCGGGTGTTCTTC

v_gene: TRBV3-1/TRBV3-2
abundance: -
d_gene: TRBD1
j_gene: TRBJ1-5
CDR3aa: CASSQGQGWNQPQHF
CDR3nt: TGTGCCAGCAGCCAAGGACAGGGCTGGAATCAGCCCCAGCATTTT

v_gene: TRBV30
abundance: -
d_gene: -
j_gene: TRBJ1-1
CDR3aa: CAWTRNAGTEAFF
CDR3nt: TGTGCCTGGACCCGCAATGCGGGCACTGAAGCTTTCTTT

v_gene: TRBV3-1/TRBV3-2
abundance: -
d_gene: TRBD2
j_gene: TRBJ2-1
CDR3aa: CASSPSGGAHNEQFF
CDR3nt: TGTGCCAGCAGTCCTAGCGGGGGGGCCCACAATGAGCAGTTCTTC

v_gene: TRBV5-1
abundance: -
d_gene: -
j_gene: TRBJ2-2
CDR3aa: CASSLVQKSGELFF
CDR3nt: TGCGCCAGCAGCTTGGTACAGAAATCCGGGGAGCTGTTTTTT

v_gene: TRBV6-5
abundance: -
d_gene: TRBD1
j_gene: TRBJ1-3
CDR3aa: CASRRQGAGDTIYF
CDR3nt: TGTGCCAGCAGGCGACAGGGGGCTGGGGACACCATATATTTT

v_gene: TRBV6-6
abundance: -
d_gene: -
j_gene: TRBJ2-3
CDR3aa: CASSYSSTRTDTQYF
CDR3nt: TGTGCCAGCAGTTACTCGAGTACTAGAACAGATACGCAGTATTTT

v_gene: TRBV6-5
abundance: few
d_gene: TRBD1
j_gene: TRBJ1-1
CDR3aa: CASSYTGQGATAFF
CDR3nt: TGTGCCAGCAGTTACACGGGACAGGGGGCGACAGCTTTCTTT

v_gene: TRBV29-1
abundance: -
d_gene: -
j_gene: TRBJ1-1
CDR3aa: CSVLRQEKNTEAFF
CDR3nt: TGCAGCGTCTTAAGACAGGAAAAGAACACTGAAGCTTTCTTT

v_gene: TRBV19
abundance: once
d_gene: TRBD2
j_gene: TRBJ2-2
CDR3aa: CASTGAGGPRTGELFF
CDR3nt: TGTGCCAGTACAGGAGCGGGGGGGCCACGGACCGGGGAGCTGTTTTTT

v_gene: TRBV7-9
abundance: -
d_gene: TRBD1
j_gene: TRBJ1-6
CDR3aa: CASSTRTGGWDSPLHF
CDR3nt: TGTGCCAGCAGCACGAGGACAGGGGGATGGGATTCACCCCTCCACTTT

v_gene: TRBV7-8
abundance: few
d_gene: -
j_gene: TRBJ1-2
CDR3aa: CASSYDRNYGYTF
CDR3nt: TGTGCCAGCAGCTACGACAGGAACTATGGCTACACCTTC

v_gene: TRBV10-3
abundance: -
d_gene: -
j_gene: TRBJ1-1
CDR3aa: CAISGEEGVDTEAFF
CDR3nt: TGTGCCATCAGTGGGGAGGAAGGGGTGGACACTGAAGCTTTCTTT

v_gene: TRBV18
abundance: -
d_gene: TRBD2
j_gene: TRBJ2-2
CDR3aa: CASSPGLASGELFF
CDR3nt: TGTGCCAGCTCACCGGGACTAGCGAGCGGGGAGCTGTTTTTT

v_gene: TRBV6-6
abundance: -
d_gene: TRBD2
j_gene: TRBJ2-7
CDR3aa: CASSYVGGAAEQYF
CDR3nt: TGTGCCAGCAGTTACGTCGGGGGGGCCGCAGAGCAGTACTTC

v_gene: TRBV2
abundance: -
d_gene: TRBD1
j_gene: TRBJ1-4
CDR3aa: CASSGQGGNNEKLFF
CDR3nt: TGTGCCAGCAGTGGGCAGGGGGGAAATAATGAAAAACTGTTTTTT

v_gene: TRBV6-5
abundance: -
d_gene: -
j_gene: TRBJ1-1
CDR3aa: CASSYWGQGGFTEAFF
CDR3nt: TGTGCCAGCAGTTACTGGGGGCAGGGTGGGTTCACTGAAGCTTTCTTT

v_gene: TRBV4-3
abundance: -
d_gene: TRBD1
j_gene: TRBJ1-5
CDR3aa: CASSQDGTGGYQPQHF
CDR3nt: TGCGCCAGCAGCCAAGATGGGACAGGGGGATATCAGCCCCAGCATTTT

v_gene: TRBV6-5
abundance: -
d_gene: -
j_gene: TRBJ2-2
CDR3aa: CATPPQATTGELFF
CDR3nt: TGTGCCACCCCGCCGCAGGCTACCACCGGGGAGCTGTTTTTT

v_gene: TRBV28
abundance: -
d_gene: -
j_gene: TRBJ1-2
CDR3aa: CASITGQAGYGYTF
CDR3nt: TGTGCCAGCATAACAGGGCAAGCGGGATATGGCTACACCTTC

v_gene: TRBV7-3
abundance: -
d_gene: TRBD2
j_gene: TRBJ2-7
CDR3aa: CASSLGLAGSEQYF
CDR3nt: TGTGCCAGCAGCTTAGGACTAGCGGGTTCCGAGCAGTACTTC

v_gene: TRBV3-1/TRBV3-2
abundance: -
d_gene: -
j_gene: TRBJ2-7
CDR3aa: CASSHTPGQEQYF
CDR3nt: TGTGCCAGCAGCCACACCCCTGGACAGGAGCAGTACTTC

v_gene: TRBV19
abundance: -
d_gene: -
j_gene: TRBJ1-1
CDR3aa: CASSTGTLNTEAFF
CDR3nt: TGTGCCAGTAGTACCGGGACTTTGAACACTGAAGCTTTCTTT

v_gene: TRBV7-8
abundance: -
d_gene: TRBD2
j_gene: TRBJ2-5
CDR3aa: CASSLVGSGGLETQYF
CDR3nt: TGTGCCAGCAGCTTAGTGGGTAGCGGGGGCTTAGAGACCCAGTACTTC

v_gene: TRBV15
abundance: -
d_gene: -
j_gene: TRBJ1-5
CDR3aa: CATSGRRGNQPQHF
CDR3nt: TGTGCCACCAGCGGTCGCAGGGGTAATCAGCCCCAGCATTTT

v_gene: TRBV4-3
abundance: -
d_gene: TRBD1
j_gene: TRBJ1-4
CDR3aa: CASSPGTGVNEKLFF
CDR3nt: TGCGCCAGCAGCCCGGGGACAGGGGTCAATGAAAAACTGTTTTTT

v_gene: TRBV21-1
abundance: -
d_gene: -
j_gene: TRBJ1-4
CDR3aa: CASSKPLQATNEKLFF
CDR3nt: TGTGCCAGCAGCAAACCCCTCCAGGCAACTAATGAAAAACTGTTTTTT

v_gene: TRBV19
abundance: -
d_gene: -
j_gene: TRBJ1-6
CDR3aa: CASSLRVEAYYNSPLHF
CDR3nt: TGTGCCAGTAGTCTCCGGGTTGAGGCTTACTATAATTCACCCCTCCACTTT

v_gene: TRBV14
abundance: -
d_gene: TRBD2
j_gene: TRBJ2-1
CDR3aa: CASSQVLAGGIEQFF
CDR3nt: TGTGCCAGCAGCCAAGTGCTAGCGGGGGGGATTGAGCAGTTCTTC

v_gene: TRBV6-5
abundance: -
d_gene: -
j_gene: TRBJ1-4
CDR3aa: CASSYGGGATNEKLFF
CDR3nt: TGTGCCAGCAGTTACGGAGGGGGGGCAACTAATGAAAAACTGTTTTTT

v_gene: TRBV9
abundance: -
d_gene: -
j_gene: TRBJ1-1
CDR3aa: CASSVARSVTEAFF
CDR3nt: TGTGCCAGCAGCGTAGCTCGCTCGGTTACTGAAGCTTTCTTT

v_gene: TRBV14
abundance: -
d_gene: -
j_gene: TRBJ2-3
CDR3aa: CASSQDQGGWADTQYF
CDR3nt: TGTGCCAGCAGCCAAGATCAGGGAGGTTGGGCAGATACGCAGTATTTT

v_gene: TRBV19
abundance: -
d_gene: -
j_gene: TRBJ2-1
CDR3aa: CASRQDLAHNEQFF
CDR3nt: TGTGCCAGCAGACAGGATCTAGCCCACAATGAGCAGTTCTTC

v_gene: TRBV10-1
abundance: -
d_gene: -
j_gene: TRBJ2-7
CDR3aa: CASSKNQRAVPYEQYF
CDR3nt: TGCGCCAGCAGCAAAAACCAGAGGGCCGTCCCCTACGAGCAGTACTTC

v_gene: TRBV19
abundance: -
d_gene: TRBD2
j_gene: TRBJ2-7
CDR3aa: CASRLGTSGPYEQYF
CDR3nt: TGTGCCAGTAGATTGGGGACTAGCGGGCCCTACGAGCAGTACTTC

v_gene: TRBV27
abundance: -
d_gene: TRBD1
j_gene: TRBJ2-7
CDR3aa: CASSLTGQGFYEQYF
CDR3nt: TGTGCCAGCAGTTTAACGGGACAGGGATTCTACGAGCAGTACTTC

v_gene: TRBV6-2/TRBV6-3
abundance: -
d_gene: -
j_gene: TRBJ1-2
CDR3aa: CASSYFGVQGDGYTF
CDR3nt: TGTGCCAGCAGTTACTTTGGAGTGCAGGGCGATGGCTACACCTTC

v_gene: TRBV2
abundance: -
d_gene: TRBD1
j_gene: TRBJ1-5
CDR3aa: CASTMDRAQQPQHF
CDR3nt: TGTGCCAGCACCATGGACAGGGCGCAGCAGCCCCAGCATTTT

v_gene: TRBV4-1
abundance: -
d_gene: TRBD1
j_gene: TRBJ2-1
CDR3aa: CASSQVQGSEQFF
CDR3nt: TGCGCCAGCAGCCAGGTACAGGGGAGTGAGCAGTTCTTC

v_gene: TRBV7-9
abundance: -
d_gene: -
j_gene: TRBJ2-1
CDR3aa: CASSATRGNEQFF
CDR3nt: TGTGCCAGCAGCGCAACGCGGGGTAATGAGCAGTTCTTC

v_gene: TRBV3-1/TRBV3-2
abundance: -
d_gene: TRBD1
j_gene: TRBJ2-5
CDR3aa: CASSLPGTGKQETQYF
CDR3nt: TGTGCCAGCAGCCTTCCTGGGACAGGGAAACAAGAGACCCAGTACTTC

v_gene: TRBV5-5
abundance: -
d_gene: -
j_gene: TRBJ1-1
CDR3aa: CASSPRTALNTEAFF
CDR3nt: TGTGCCAGCAGCCCAAGGACAGCCTTGAACACTGAAGCTTTCTTT

v_gene: TRBV19
abundance: few
d_gene: -
j_gene: TRBJ2-7
CDR3aa: CASSIDQGSSYEQYF
CDR3nt: TGTGCCAGTAGTATAGACCAGGGGAGCTCCTACGAGCAGTACTTC

v_gene: TRBV2
abundance: -
d_gene: TRBD1
j_gene: TRBJ1-5
CDR3aa: CASSTSRQGSNQPQHF
CDR3nt: TGTGCCAGCAGCACCAGTCGACAGGGGAGCAATCAGCCCCAGCATTTT

v_gene: TRBV9
abundance: -
d_gene: TRBD2
j_gene: TRBJ2-2
CDR3aa: CASSASGLGAGELFF
CDR3nt: TGTGCCAGCAGCGCTTCGGGACTAGGGGCCGGGGAGCTGTTTTTT

v_gene: TRBV27
abundance: -
d_gene: -
j_gene: TRBJ1-2
CDR3aa: CASSADGGVYGYTF
CDR3nt: TGTGCCAGCAGTGCAGATGGGGGGGTCTATGGCTACACCTTC

v_gene: TRBV19
abundance: -
d_gene: TRBD1
j_gene: TRBJ1-2
CDR3aa: CASSITGAWGYTF
CDR3nt: TGTGCCAGTAGTATCACAGGGGCCTGGGGCTACACCTTC